The 27 T cell receptor beta chains below all came from one sample that was sequenced in a study of T cells in Graves' hyperthyroidism and ophthalmopathy. RNA transcripts served as the template for amplifying TCR beta CDR3 regions. Using the HTBI primer set, a first-round RT-PCR was run on the TCR CDR3. One entry per CDR3 protein, called by TCRdb with MiXCR from the multiplex PCR reads. The sample has about 250,000 distinct CDR3 sequences, around 20% seen once; the top ten hold 64%. The sequenced material came from blood. All receptors come from a man aged 30 to 45 with Graves' ophthalmopathy.

The V and J genes are TRBV10-3 and TRBJ2-3; 12 nucleotides match TRBD2. This CDR3 has 16 amino acids. CDR1 ENHRY and CDR2 SYGVKD come from the germline V gene. Germline trimming cut 6 bases from V and 0 bases from J; bases unmatched to any gene: 4. The CDR3 nucleotides are TGTGCCATCAGCGGACTAGCGGGAACGAGCACAGATACGCAGTATTTT. Translating it yields CAISGLAGTSTDTQYF.

The chain uses TRBV27 and TRBJ1-5; no firm D call. V was trimmed by 5 bases and J by 8 bases, leaving 10 bases between them. Germline V CDR1 and CDR2: MNHEY, SMNVEV (reference sequence). The CDR3 is 12 amino acids. As DNA, the CDR3 is TGTGCCAGCAGTCCCCCCGGGGAGCCCCAGCATTTT. Protein sequence: CASSPPGEPQHF.

This chain joins TRBV29-1 and TRBJ2-1; 8 nucleotides line up with TRBD1. The CDR3 is 11 residues long. Germline V lookup: CDR1 SQVTM, CDR2 ANQGSEA. Trimming cost V 7 bases and J 8 bases; bases outside gene matches: 4. The CDR3 protein is CSAPGGDEQFF. The CDR3, as DNA: TGCAGCGCCCCAGGGGGCGATGAGCAGTTCTTC.

This clonotype was seen a few times. A much larger clone is a single base away; this may be a read error. V and J are TRBV7-9 and TRBJ2-1; 8 nucleotides match TRBD2. CDR1 and CDR2 from the germline V gene are SEHNR and FQNEAQ (reference sequence). The CDR3 sequence is 16 residues long. As DNA, the CDR3 is TGTGCCAGCAGCTGGGTTCCGGGACTAGAGCCCAATGAGCAGTCCTTC. It encodes CASSWVPGLEPNEQSF.

This clonotype has ten or more counts. The rearrangement links TRBV11-1 to TRBJ2-1; 12 positions agree with TRBD2. Per the germline V gene, CDR1 is SGHAT and CDR2 is FQDESV (reference sequence). The CDR3 totals 15 residues. V shed 6 bases, J shed 7 bases, and the junction held 7 bases outside the gene matches. CDR3 bases: TGTGCCAGCAGTTCAGGACTAGCGGGATCTAATGAGCAGTTCTTC. Translated, it gives CASSSGLAGSNEQFF.

A remark on this clonotype: A much more abundant neighbour one base away suggests this may be a read error. This chain joins TRBV11-3 and TRBJ2-7, with TRBD1 as a possible D gene (5 bases). The CDR3 extends over 15 amino acids. Germline V gene sequence: CDR1 SGHNT, CDR2 YENEEA. The V end was cut by 4 bases, the J end by 2 bases, with 15 bases between. CDR3 sequence (DNA): TGTGCCAGCAGCTCCAGACAGCTTCCACCCTACGAGCAGTACTTC. It codes for CASSSRQLPPYEQYF.

The table lists this clonotype with a few counts. The V call is TRBV7-9, the J call TRBJ2-3, with 11 bases identical to TRBD2. The germline CDR1 and CDR2 sequences are SEHNR and FQNEAQ (reference sequence). The length of the CDR3 is 15 residues. Trimming took 6 bases from V and 4 from J; bases not matched to a gene: 6. Here the CDR3 reads CASSFGLAGPDTQYF. CDR3 DNA sequence: TGTGCCAGCAGTTTCGGACTAGCGGGTCCAGATACGCAGTATTTT.

This clonotype was found a few times. The CDR3 region has the DNA TGCAGTGCTAGAGATCTATTGGGGGGGTACACCGGGGAGCTGTTTTTT. Amino acids: CSARDLLGGYTGELFF. The chain has TRBV20-1 and TRBJ2-2, with 7 bases fitting TRBD2. Germline V lookup: CDR1 DFQATT, CDR2 SNEGSKA (reference sequence). V was pared by 0 bases and J by 3 bases, with 7 bases of the junction left unmatched. The CDR3 spans 16 residues.

This clonotype was observed many times. The chain uses TRBV5-1 and TRBJ1-2; D may be TRBD1 (6 bases). CDR1 is SGHRS, CDR2 YFSETQ, per germline. Deletions cut 4 bases from V and 7 bases from J, with 11 bases between. This CDR3 comprises 12 residues. The CDR3 protein is CASSRGGLGYTF. CDR3 nucleotide sequence: TGCGCCAGCAGCCGAGGGGGGCTTGGCTACACCTTC.

This chain joins TRBV20-1 and TRBJ2-3, with 7 positions matching TRBD2. The CDR3 extends over 14 amino acids. V dropped 5 bases and J dropped 4; count of bases not matched to a gene: 9. The germline CDR1 and CDR2 sequences are DFQATT and SNEGSKA (reference sequence). The CDR3 bases are TGCAGTGCTGATCGAGCGGGAAGCGCAGATACGCAGTATTTT. Translation: CSADRAGSADTQYF.

This clonotype was observed at least ten times. The chain is built from TRBV9 and TRBJ2-7; tentatively, D is TRBD1 or TRBD2 (6 bases each). From germline, CDR1 is SGDLS and CDR2 YYNGEE. This CDR3 region has 16 residues. V was clipped by 0 bases and J by 1 base, with 14 bases between them. Here the CDR3 DNA reads TGTGCCAGCAGCGTAGGTGGGGGGCCAAAGTCCTACGAGCAGTACTTC. It translates to CASSVGGGPKSYEQYF. Drawing the rest from reference TRBV9 and TRBJ2-7, the complete variable domain is DSGVTQTPKHLITATGQRVTLRCSPRSGDLSVYWYQQSLDQGLQFLIQYYNGEERAKGNILERFSAQQFPDLHSELNLSSLELGDSALYFCASSVGGGPKSYEQYFGPGTRLTVT.

The chain recombines TRBV4-2 with TRBJ2-7, with D maybe TRBD2 (6 bases). The CDR3 runs 16 residues. V was cut by 0 bases and J by 0 bases, with 12 bases left in between. CDR1 and CDR2 (germline): LGHNA, YNFKEQ. In DNA form, the CDR3 reads TGTGCCAGCAGCCAAGATTTAGCCGGGAGCTCCTACGAGCAGTACTTC. Translating it yields CASSQDLAGSSYEQYF.

The CDR3 is CASSPTYTEAFF. As DNA, the CDR3 is TGTGCCAGCAGCCCGACCTACACTGAAGCTTTCTTT. J is TRBJ1-1 and V is TRBV7-8, with unresolved D. Germline loops: CDR1 SGHVS, CDR2 FQNEAQ. The CDR3 loop spans 12 amino acids. V lost 5 bases and J lost 3, with 7 bases in between.

This clonotype was seen repeatedly, ten times or more. The rearrangement uses TRBV12-3 or TRBV12-4 and TRBJ2-1; TRBD2 aligns across 9 bases. V shed 8 bases, J shed 4 bases, and the junction held 6 bases outside the gene matches. This CDR3 spans 14 amino acids. CDR3 in DNA: TGTGCCAGCTTGCGGGGGGGATCTTACAATGAGCAGTTCTTC. Translated: CASLRGGSYNEQFF.

The V and J genes are TRBV10-3 and TRBJ2-5; D call uncertain. Per germline, CDR1 ENHRY and CDR2 SYGVKD. V lost 3 bases, J lost 1 base, and 12 bases lay in between. The CDR3 sequence is 15 residues long. The CDR3 bases are TGTGCCATCAGTGAAAGAGACACCACCCAAGAGACCCAGTACTTC. This codes for CAISERDTTQETQYF.

The DNA for the CDR3 is TGTGCCAGTCGCGGGACAGGGGGATCCTACGAGCAGTACTTC. Amino acids: CASRGTGGSYEQYF. The chain joins TRBV6-1 to TRBJ2-7; TRBD1 agrees at 11 bases. CDR3 length: 14 residues. Losses at the gene ends were 9 bases for V and 1 base for J; bases not matched to a gene: 5. Germline CDR1 is MNHNS and CDR2 is SASEGT.

This clonotype came up many times. This rearrangement joins TRBV28 to TRBJ1-2, with D tentatively TRBD1 (6 bases). This CDR3 is 13 amino acids long. Trimming took 8 bases from V and 2 from J, leaving 12 bases between them. The germline gives CDR1 MDHEN, CDR2 SYDVKM. CDR3 DNA: TGTGCCAGCTCAGCGGGGGGCAACTATGGCTACACCTTC. It translates to CASSAGGNYGYTF.

This clonotype was seen many times. The chain uses TRBV11-3 and TRBJ2-5; D remains unclear. Germline CDR1 and CDR2: SGHNT and YENEEA. The CDR3 covers 14 residues. The V gene lost 5 bases and the J gene lost 2 bases, with 12 bases spanning the gap. The chain's CDR3 is CASSQGWGQETQYF. In DNA form, the CDR3 reads TGTGCCAGCAGCCAAGGCTGGGGACAAGAGACCCAGTACTTC.

This chain joins TRBV20-1 and TRBJ1-5, with D maybe TRBD1 (5 bases). This CDR3 region has 14 residues. Trimming removed 1 base from V and 4 bases from J, with 11 bases in between. The germline V gene encodes CDR1 DFQATT and CDR2 SNEGSKA (reference sequence). The CDR3 nucleotides read TGCAGTGCTAGAGCCTGGACACCAAATCAGCCCCAGCATTTT. Translated, it gives CSARAWTPNQPQHF.

This clonotype has just a few counts. The gene calls are TRBV5-8 and TRBJ1-5; no reliable D call. Germline V lookup: CDR1 SGHTS, CDR2 YDEGEE. V lost 4 bases and J 0 bases, leaving 11 bases between the germline ends. The CDR3 covers 15 residues. CDR3 DNA sequence: TGTGCCAGCAGCCATTACGAATATAGCAATCAGCCCCAGCATTTT. Encoded protein: CASSHYEYSNQPQHF.

The table lists this clonotype with many counts. V and J are TRBV10-2 and TRBJ2-3; D is ambiguous. This CDR3 contains 13 residues. Germline values: CDR1 WSHSY, CDR2 SAAADI. The ends were cut back, 8 bases at V and 3 bases at J, with 12 bases in the middle. CDR3 loop: CASVHQRTDTQYF. In DNA form, the CDR3 reads TGCGCCAGCGTCCACCAAAGAACAGATACGCAGTATTTT.

The chain couples TRBV7-2 to TRBJ2-1, with TRBD1 matching over 9 bases. V was clipped by 5 bases and J by 7 bases; unmatched bases: 3. The CDR3 contains 13 residues. Germline-derived CDR1 and CDR2 are SGHTA and FQGNSA. The CDR3 DNA is TGTGCCAGCAGCCGGACAGGGGAGAATGAGCAGTTCTTC. Encoded protein: CASSRTGENEQFF.

The chain links TRBV24-1 to TRBJ2-2, with 11 bases matching TRBD1. The V gene end was trimmed by 11 bases and the J gene end by 5 bases; junction bases not matched to a gene: 9. Germline CDR1 and CDR2: KGHDR and SFDVKD. The CDR3 contains 15 residues. In DNA, the CDR3 is TGTGCCATCGAGCCCGGACAGGGGGCGACCGGGGAGCTGTTTTTT. This translates into CAIEPGQGATGELFF.

The chain employs TRBV12-3 or TRBV12-4 and TRBJ2-3; D might be TRBD1 (5 bases). Trimming pared 2 bases from V and 0 bases from J, leaving 12 bases between. There are 16 residues in the CDR3. The CDR3 DNA follows: TGTGCCAGCAGTTTACGTAGGGGCACTAGCACAGATACGCAGTATTTT. The encoded protein is CASSLRRGTSTDTQYF.

This clonotype occurred many times. J is TRBJ2-7 and V is TRBV11-2; D is possibly TRBD2 (5 bases). Trimming stripped 5 bases from V and 0 bases from J, with 11 bases between. CDR3 length: 14 amino acids. Germline lookup yields CDR1 SGHAT and CDR2 FQNNGV. The CDR3 protein is CASSAGISSYEQYF. For the CDR3, the DNA is TGTGCCAGCAGCGCCGGGATTAGCTCCTACGAGCAGTACTTC.

The gene calls are TRBV10-3 and TRBJ2-5; no definite D call. Deletions cut 11 bases from V and 0 bases from J, with 22 bases between. This CDR3 contains 16 residues. The germline V gene encodes CDR1 ENHRY and CDR2 SYGVKD. Written as DNA, the CDR3 is TGTGCCGTCTCCTCATGGCTAGAGAGCAACCAAGAGACCCAGTACTTC. It specifies CAVSSWLESNQETQYF.

The chain combines TRBV6-1 with TRBJ2-7; TRBD1 is a possible D gene (5 bases). The germline V and J ends were trimmed by 3 bases and 9 bases, with 15 bases remaining between them. Germline values: CDR1 MNHNS, CDR2 SASEGT. The CDR3 runs 13 residues. The CDR3: CASSDVVDSWQYF. CDR3 sequence (DNA): TGTGCCAGCAGTGATGTGGTAGACAGTTGGCAGTACTTC.